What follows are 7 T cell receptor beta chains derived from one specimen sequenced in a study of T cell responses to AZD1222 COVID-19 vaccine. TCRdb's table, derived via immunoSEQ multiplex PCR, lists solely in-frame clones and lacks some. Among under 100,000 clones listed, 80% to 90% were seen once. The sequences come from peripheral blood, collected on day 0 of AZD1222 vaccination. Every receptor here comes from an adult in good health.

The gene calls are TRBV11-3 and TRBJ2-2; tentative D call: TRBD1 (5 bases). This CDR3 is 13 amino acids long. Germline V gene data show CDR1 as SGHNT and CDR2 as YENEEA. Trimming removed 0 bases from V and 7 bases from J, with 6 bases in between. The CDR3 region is CASSLEGVGELFF. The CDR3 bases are TGTGCCAGCAGCTTAGAAGGGGTCGGGGAGCTGTTTTTT.

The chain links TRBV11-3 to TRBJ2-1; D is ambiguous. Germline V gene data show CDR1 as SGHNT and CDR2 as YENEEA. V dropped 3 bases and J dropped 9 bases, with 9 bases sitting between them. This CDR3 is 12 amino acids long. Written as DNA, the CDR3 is TGTGCCAGCAGCTTCGGCAAGCTTGAGCAGTTCTTC. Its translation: CASSFGKLEQFF. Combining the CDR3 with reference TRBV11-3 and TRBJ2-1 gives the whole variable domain EAGVVQSPRYKIIEKKQPVAFWCNPISGHNTLYWYLQNLGQGPELLIRYENEEAVDDSQLPKDRFSAERLKGVDSTLKIQPAELGDSAVYLCASSFGKLEQFFGPGTRLTVL.

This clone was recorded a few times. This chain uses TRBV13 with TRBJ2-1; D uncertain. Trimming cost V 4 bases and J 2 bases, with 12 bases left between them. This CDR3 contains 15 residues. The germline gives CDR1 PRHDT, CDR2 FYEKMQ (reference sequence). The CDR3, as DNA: TGTGCCAGCAGCTACCCTGCGGATCCCTACAATGAGCAGTTCTTC. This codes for CASSYPADPYNEQFF.

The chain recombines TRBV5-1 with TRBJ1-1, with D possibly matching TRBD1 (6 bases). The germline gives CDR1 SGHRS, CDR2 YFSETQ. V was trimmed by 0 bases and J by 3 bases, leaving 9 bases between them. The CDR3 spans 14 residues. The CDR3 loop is CASSLDRADTEAFF. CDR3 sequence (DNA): TGCGCCAGCAGCTTGGACAGGGCGGACACTGAAGCTTTCTTT.

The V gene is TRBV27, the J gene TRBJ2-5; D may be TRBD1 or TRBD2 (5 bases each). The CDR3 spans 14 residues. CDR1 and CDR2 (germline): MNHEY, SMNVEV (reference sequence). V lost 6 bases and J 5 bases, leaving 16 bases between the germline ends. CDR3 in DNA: TGTGCCAGCAGACCCGGGACCCCCGGGGAGACCCAGTACTTC. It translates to CASRPGTPGETQYF.

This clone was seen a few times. The CDR3 DNA reads as TGTGCCAGCAGCCTCGACAGATACTCTGGAAACACCATATATTTT. Translation: CASSLDRYSGNTIYF. The chain has TRBV6-5 and TRBJ1-3; perhaps TRBD1 as D (5 bases). Germline V gene lookup returns CDR1 MNHEY and CDR2 SVGAGI. V gave up 6 bases and J gave up 0 bases, with 12 bases separating them. The CDR3 has 15 residues.

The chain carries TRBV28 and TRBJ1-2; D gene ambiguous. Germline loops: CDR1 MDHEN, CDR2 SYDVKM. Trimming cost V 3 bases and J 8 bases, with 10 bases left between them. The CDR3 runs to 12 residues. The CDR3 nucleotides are TGTGCCAGCAGTTTCGTGGGGTCCGGCTACACCTTC. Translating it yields CASSFVGSGYTF.